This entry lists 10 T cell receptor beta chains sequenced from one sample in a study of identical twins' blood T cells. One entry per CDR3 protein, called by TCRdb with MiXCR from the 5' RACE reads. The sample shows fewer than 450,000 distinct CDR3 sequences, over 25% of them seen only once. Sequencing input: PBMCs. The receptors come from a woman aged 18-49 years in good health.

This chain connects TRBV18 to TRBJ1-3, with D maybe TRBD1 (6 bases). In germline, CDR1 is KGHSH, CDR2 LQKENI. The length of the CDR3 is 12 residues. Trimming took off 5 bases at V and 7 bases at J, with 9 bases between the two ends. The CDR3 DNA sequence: TGTGCCAGCTCAGACACAGGGAACACCATATATTTT. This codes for CASSDTGNTIYF.

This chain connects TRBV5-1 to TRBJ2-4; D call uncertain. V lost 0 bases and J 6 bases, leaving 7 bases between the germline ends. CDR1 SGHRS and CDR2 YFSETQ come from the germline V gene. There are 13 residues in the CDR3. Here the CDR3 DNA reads TGCGCCAGCAGCTTGGCGCCAGCAAACATTCAGTACTTC. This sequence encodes CASSLAPANIQYF.

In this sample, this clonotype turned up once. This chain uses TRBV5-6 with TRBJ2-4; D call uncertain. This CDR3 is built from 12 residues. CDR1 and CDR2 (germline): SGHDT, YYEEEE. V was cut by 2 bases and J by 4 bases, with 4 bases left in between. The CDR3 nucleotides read TGTGCCAGCAGCTTCGGAAAAAACATTCAGTACTTC. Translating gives CASSFGKNIQYF.

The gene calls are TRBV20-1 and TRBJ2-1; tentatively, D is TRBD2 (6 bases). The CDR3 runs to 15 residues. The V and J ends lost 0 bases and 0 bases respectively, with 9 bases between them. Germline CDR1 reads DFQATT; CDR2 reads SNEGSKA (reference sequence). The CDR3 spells CSARDLGGSYNEQFF. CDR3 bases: TGCAGTGCTAGAGATCTGGGGGGCTCCTACAATGAGCAGTTCTTC.

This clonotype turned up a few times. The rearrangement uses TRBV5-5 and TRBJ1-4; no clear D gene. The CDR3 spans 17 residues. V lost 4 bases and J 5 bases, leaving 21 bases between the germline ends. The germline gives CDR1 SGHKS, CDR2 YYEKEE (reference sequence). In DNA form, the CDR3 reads TGTGCCAGCAGCGTGGTGAGAACCGGGATAGAAAATGAAAAACTGTTTTTT. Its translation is CASSVVRTGIENEKLFF.

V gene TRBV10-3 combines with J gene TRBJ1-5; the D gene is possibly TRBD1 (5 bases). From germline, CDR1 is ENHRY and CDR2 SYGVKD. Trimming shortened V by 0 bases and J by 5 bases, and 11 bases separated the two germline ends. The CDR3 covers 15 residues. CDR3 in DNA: TGTGCCATCAGTGAGTCCGTAGGGACCTATCAGCCCCAGCATTTT. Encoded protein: CAISESVGTYQPQHF.

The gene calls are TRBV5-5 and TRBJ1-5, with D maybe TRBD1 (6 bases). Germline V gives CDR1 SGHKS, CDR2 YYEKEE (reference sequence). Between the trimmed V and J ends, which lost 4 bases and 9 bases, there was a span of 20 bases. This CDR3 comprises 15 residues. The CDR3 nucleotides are TGTGCCAGCAGCCAAACAGGGTATGATCTTGGGCCCCAGCATTTT. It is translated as CASSQTGYDLGPQHF.

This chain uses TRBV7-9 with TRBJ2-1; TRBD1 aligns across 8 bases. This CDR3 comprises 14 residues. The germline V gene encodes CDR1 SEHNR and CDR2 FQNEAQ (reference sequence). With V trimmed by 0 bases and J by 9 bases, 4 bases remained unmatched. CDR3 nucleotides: TGTGCCAGCAGCTTAGCGGGGACAGGAGGTGAGCAGTTCTTC. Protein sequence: CASSLAGTGGEQFF.

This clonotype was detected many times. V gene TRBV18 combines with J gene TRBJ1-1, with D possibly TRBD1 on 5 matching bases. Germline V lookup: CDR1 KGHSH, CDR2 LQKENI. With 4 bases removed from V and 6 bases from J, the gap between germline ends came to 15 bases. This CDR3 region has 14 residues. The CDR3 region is CASSLGGASAEAFF. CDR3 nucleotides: TGTGCCAGCTCACTGGGGGGTGCTTCGGCTGAAGCTTTCTTT.

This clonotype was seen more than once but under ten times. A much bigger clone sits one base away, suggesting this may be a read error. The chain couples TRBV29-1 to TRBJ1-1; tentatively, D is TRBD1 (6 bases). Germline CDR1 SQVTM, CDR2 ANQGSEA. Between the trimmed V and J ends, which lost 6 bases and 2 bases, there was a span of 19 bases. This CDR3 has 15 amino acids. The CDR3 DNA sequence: TGCAGCGTCGCACAGGGTTGGAAGAGTAACACTGAAGCTTTCTTT. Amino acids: CSVAQGWKSNTEAFF.